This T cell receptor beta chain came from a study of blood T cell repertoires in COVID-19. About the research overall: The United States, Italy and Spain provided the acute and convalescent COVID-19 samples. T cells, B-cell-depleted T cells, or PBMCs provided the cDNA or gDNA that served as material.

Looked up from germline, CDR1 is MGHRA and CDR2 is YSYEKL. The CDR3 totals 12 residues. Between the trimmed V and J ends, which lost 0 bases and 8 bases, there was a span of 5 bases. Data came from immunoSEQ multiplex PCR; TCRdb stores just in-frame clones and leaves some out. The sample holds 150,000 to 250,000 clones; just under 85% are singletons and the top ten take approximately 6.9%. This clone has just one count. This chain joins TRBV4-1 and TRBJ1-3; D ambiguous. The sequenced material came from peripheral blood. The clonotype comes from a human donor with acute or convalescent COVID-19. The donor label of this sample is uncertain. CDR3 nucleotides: TGCGCCAGCAGCCAAGATCTATACACCATATATTTT. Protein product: CASSQDLYTIYF.